Listed below are T cell receptor beta chains from one sample, sequenced in a study of T cell changes during pregnancy in multiple sclerosis. Sequenced by immunoSEQ multiplex PCR; TCRdb stores in-frame clones only, minus some. The sample yields approximately 73,000 clones, just over 90% seen once. The material sequenced was CD4+ T cells from peripheral blood mononuclear cells, taken before pregnancy. Receptors were obtained from a female donor with multiple sclerosis, enrolled in a pregnancy study. Both conserved end residues are part of each CDR3. Fields, in order: clone size, D gene, J gene, V gene, CDR3 protein, CDR3 DNA. A D gene is named only where the DNA matches it firmly. Clone size is stated in some rows and not others, as once, few, many or a class when expanded.

clone_size: .; d_call: .; j_call: TRBJ2-5; v_call: TRBV9; cdr3_aa: CASSLQIQGWETQYF; cdr3_nt: TGTGCCAGCAGCCTGCAAATACAGGGTTGGGAGACCCAGTACTTC
clone_size: .; d_call: .; j_call: TRBJ1-5; v_call: TRBV7-3; cdr3_aa: CASSLTSGAGQPQHF; cdr3_nt: TGTGCCAGCAGCCTAACCTCAGGGGCGGGTCAGCCCCAGCATTTT
clone_size: .; d_call: .; j_call: TRBJ2-7; v_call: TRBV7-3; cdr3_aa: CASSFGTGYEQYF; cdr3_nt: TGTGCCAGCAGCTTCGGCACAGGGTACGAGCAGTACTTC
clone_size: .; d_call: .; j_call: TRBJ1-2; v_call: TRBV6-1; cdr3_aa: CASSERLGGYGYTF; cdr3_nt: TGTGCCAGCAGTGAGAGGTTGGGGGGCTATGGCTACACCTTC
clone_size: .; d_call: .; j_call: TRBJ2-1; v_call: TRBV5-1; cdr3_aa: CASRLFPYNEQFF; cdr3_nt: TGCGCCAGCAGACTGTTCCCCTACAATGAGCAGTTCTTC
clone_size: .; d_call: TRBD2; j_call: TRBJ2-1; v_call: TRBV7-3; cdr3_aa: CASSVSGGAQNEQFF; cdr3_nt: TGTGCCAGCAGCGTAAGCGGGGGGGCCCAGAATGAGCAGTTCTTC
clone_size: .; d_call: TRBD1; j_call: TRBJ1-2; v_call: TRBV5-1; cdr3_aa: CASRQDRGPGYGYTF; cdr3_nt: TGCGCCAGCAGACAAGACAGGGGGCCCGGCTATGGCTACACCTTC
clone_size: .; d_call: .; j_call: TRBJ2-4; v_call: TRBV7-3; cdr3_aa: CASSLIGGSKNIQYF; cdr3_nt: TGTGCCAGCAGCTTAATAGGGGGTAGCAAAAACATTCAGTACTTC
clone_size: .; d_call: TRBD1; j_call: TRBJ2-7; v_call: TRBV18; cdr3_aa: CASSLLTGGQYF; cdr3_nt: TGTGCCAGCTCACTTCTGACAGGGGGGCAGTACTTC
clone_size: .; d_call: TRBD2; j_call: TRBJ2-5; v_call: TRBV5-4; cdr3_aa: CASSLTSGGVGTQYF; cdr3_nt: TGTGCCAGCAGCCTCACTAGCGGGGGAGTAGGGACCCAGTACTTC
clone_size: .; d_call: .; j_call: TRBJ2-1; v_call: TRBV29-1; cdr3_aa: CSVSERWRNEQFF; cdr3_nt: TGCAGCGTTTCGGAGAGATGGAGGAATGAGCAGTTCTTC
clone_size: .; d_call: TRBD1; j_call: TRBJ1-4; v_call: TRBV6-5; cdr3_aa: CASRRQGSGEKLFF; cdr3_nt: TGTGCCAGCAGGAGACAGGGGAGCGGAGAAAAACTGTTTTTT
clone_size: .; d_call: TRBD2; j_call: TRBJ2-2; v_call: TRBV9; cdr3_aa: CASSVGLAGGQNGELFF; cdr3_nt: TGTGCCAGCAGCGTAGGACTAGCGGGGGGGCAGAACGGGGAGCTGTTTTTT
clone_size: .; d_call: .; j_call: TRBJ1-2; v_call: TRBV11-1; cdr3_aa: CASSYAGRGGYTF; cdr3_nt: TGTGCCAGCAGCTACGCCGGCAGGGGTGGCTACACCTTC
clone_size: .; d_call: .; j_call: TRBJ2-3; v_call: TRBV14; cdr3_aa: CASSLVTGGDTQYF; cdr3_nt: TGTGCCAGCAGCCTAGTGACAGGCGGAGATACGCAGTATTTT
clone_size: .; d_call: .; j_call: TRBJ2-7; v_call: TRBV28; cdr3_aa: CASSLNGGEVAYEQYF; cdr3_nt: TGTGCCAGCAGTTTAAACGGGGGTGAGGTCGCCTACGAGCAGTACTTC
clone_size: once; d_call: TRBD1; j_call: TRBJ1-1; v_call: TRBV5-1; cdr3_aa: CASSLPGGGNTEAFF; cdr3_nt: TGCGCCAGCAGCTTACCAGGGGGCGGGAACACTGAAGCTTTCTTT
clone_size: .; d_call: .; j_call: TRBJ1-5; v_call: TRBV7-9; cdr3_aa: CASSWGQAGNQPQHF; cdr3_nt: TGTGCCAGCAGCTGGGGGCAGGCGGGCAATCAGCCCCAGCATTTT
clone_size: .; d_call: .; j_call: TRBJ1-1; v_call: TRBV5-1; cdr3_aa: CASSSQANTEAFF; cdr3_nt: TGCGCCAGCAGCTCTCAAGCGAACACTGAAGCTTTCTTT
clone_size: .; d_call: TRBD2; j_call: TRBJ2-3; v_call: TRBV29-1; cdr3_aa: CSVEPRLAVSTDTQYF; cdr3_nt: TGCAGCGTTGAACCGAGACTAGCAGTTAGCACAGATACGCAGTATTTT
clone_size: .; d_call: .; j_call: TRBJ2-7; v_call: TRBV5-1; cdr3_aa: CASSLVRLQGLSYEQYF; cdr3_nt: TGCGCCAGCAGCTTGGTCCGGTTACAGGGCCTTTCCTACGAGCAGTACTTC
clone_size: .; d_call: .; j_call: TRBJ1-4; v_call: TRBV11-2; cdr3_aa: CASSLDYQLFF; cdr3_nt: TGTGCCAGCAGCTTAGATTATCAACTGTTTTTT
clone_size: .; d_call: TRBD2; j_call: TRBJ2-1; v_call: TRBV7-2; cdr3_aa: CASSKDGGAYEQFF; cdr3_nt: TGTGCCAGCAGCAAGGACGGGGGGGCCTATGAGCAGTTCTTC
clone_size: .; d_call: TRBD1; j_call: TRBJ1-4; v_call: TRBV19; cdr3_aa: CASSKGQGATNEKLFF; cdr3_nt: TGTGCCAGTAGTAAAGGACAGGGGGCAACTAATGAAAAACTGTTTTTT
clone_size: .; d_call: TRBD2; j_call: TRBJ2-1; v_call: TRBV6-5; cdr3_aa: CASRWGLAGYNEQFF; cdr3_nt: TGTGCCAGCAGATGGGGACTAGCGGGGTACAATGAGCAGTTCTTC
clone_size: .; d_call: .; j_call: TRBJ1-5; v_call: TRBV5-8; cdr3_aa: CASSLGLSRASNQPQHF; cdr3_nt: TGTGCCAGCAGCTTGGGGTTGAGCCGAGCTAGCAATCAGCCCCAGCATTTT
clone_size: .; d_call: .; j_call: TRBJ2-1; v_call: TRBV27; cdr3_aa: CASSLRGLSEQFF; cdr3_nt: TGTGCCAGCAGTTTACGAGGGTTAAGTGAGCAGTTCTTC
clone_size: .; d_call: TRBD1; j_call: TRBJ2-7; v_call: TRBV7-9; cdr3_aa: CASSQSGQGLNTYEQYF; cdr3_nt: TGTGCCAGCAGCCAATCCGGACAGGGCCTAAACACCTACGAGCAGTACTTC
clone_size: once; d_call: .; j_call: TRBJ1-5; v_call: TRBV19; cdr3_aa: CASRRGGNSNQPQHF; cdr3_nt: TGTGCCAGTCGACGGGGAGGTAATAGCAATCAGCCCCAGCATTTT
clone_size: .; d_call: .; j_call: TRBJ2-7; v_call: TRBV5-1; cdr3_aa: CASSLEAQTRGEQYF; cdr3_nt: TGCGCCAGCAGCTTGGAGGCGCAGACTAGGGGCGAGCAGTACTTC
clone_size: once; d_call: TRBD2; j_call: TRBJ2-7; v_call: TRBV6-1; cdr3_aa: CASTLGLAGSYEQYF; cdr3_nt: TGTGCCAGCACTTTGGGACTAGCGGGATCCTACGAGCAGTACTTC
clone_size: .; d_call: .; j_call: TRBJ2-3; v_call: TRBV6-5; cdr3_aa: CASSYSVLVTDTQYF; cdr3_nt: TGTGCCAGCAGTTACTCGGTTCTAGTCACAGATACGCAGTATTTT
clone_size: .; d_call: TRBD2; j_call: TRBJ2-3; v_call: TRBV9; cdr3_aa: CASSVDSGGVSDTQYF; cdr3_nt: TGTGCCAGCAGCGTAGATAGCGGGGGGGTTTCAGATACGCAGTATTTT
clone_size: .; d_call: .; j_call: TRBJ2-1; v_call: TRBV27; cdr3_aa: CASSLSGSPYNEQFF; cdr3_nt: TGTGCCAGCAGTTTATCTGGGAGCCCCTACAATGAGCAGTTCTTC
clone_size: .; d_call: TRBD2; j_call: TRBJ2-5; v_call: TRBV7-6; cdr3_aa: CASSAGTSVAETQYF; cdr3_nt: TGTGCCAGCAGCGCGGGGACTAGCGTGGCAGAGACCCAGTACTTC
clone_size: .; d_call: TRBD1; j_call: TRBJ1-3; v_call: TRBV2; cdr3_aa: CASRDPGQGSGNTIYF; cdr3_nt: TGTGCCAGCAGGGACCCGGGACAGGGCTCTGGAAACACCATATATTTT
clone_size: .; d_call: TRBD2; j_call: TRBJ2-7; v_call: TRBV4-2; cdr3_aa: CASSRITSGNTYEQYF; cdr3_nt: TGTGCCAGCAGTCGTATAACTAGCGGGAACACCTACGAGCAGTACTTC
clone_size: once; d_call: .; j_call: TRBJ1-5; v_call: TRBV29-1; cdr3_aa: CSCGGGSGQPQHF; cdr3_nt: TGCAGTTGTGGGGGGGGCTCCGGTCAGCCCCAGCATTTT
clone_size: .; d_call: TRBD2; j_call: TRBJ2-7; v_call: TRBV6-6; cdr3_aa: CASRRAGGGHEQYF; cdr3_nt: TGTGCCAGCAGGAGAGCGGGAGGGGGCCACGAGCAGTACTTC
clone_size: .; d_call: TRBD1; j_call: TRBJ1-2; v_call: TRBV7-9; cdr3_aa: CASSSPDRSYGYTF; cdr3_nt: TGTGCCAGCAGCTCTCCGGACAGGAGTTATGGCTACACCTTC
clone_size: .; d_call: .; j_call: TRBJ1-1; v_call: TRBV28; cdr3_aa: CASSPTQGVGTEAFF; cdr3_nt: TGTGCCAGCAGTCCAACACAGGGTGTAGGCACTGAAGCTTTCTTT
clone_size: .; d_call: .; j_call: TRBJ1-2; v_call: TRBV5-4; cdr3_aa: CASSFPARDYGYTF; cdr3_nt: TGTGCCAGCAGCTTCCCAGCGCGTGACTATGGCTACACCTTC
clone_size: .; d_call: .; j_call: TRBJ2-3; v_call: TRBV28; cdr3_aa: CASSSRFGDTQYF; cdr3_nt: TGTGCCAGCAGTTCTAGGTTTGGGGATACGCAGTATTTT
clone_size: .; d_call: TRBD1; j_call: TRBJ2-4; v_call: TRBV9; cdr3_aa: CASSATGTGKNIQYF; cdr3_nt: TGTGCCAGCAGCGCGACAGGGACGGGCAAAAACATTCAGTACTTC
clone_size: .; d_call: .; j_call: TRBJ1-1; v_call: TRBV12-2; cdr3_aa: CASRLGWSVNTEAFF; cdr3_nt: TGTGCAAGTCGCTTAGGTTGGTCAGTGAACACTGAAGCTTTCTTT
clone_size: .; d_call: .; j_call: TRBJ1-1; v_call: TRBV19; cdr3_aa: CASSGGTILAVTFF; cdr3_nt: TGTGCCAGTAGTGGAGGGACCATTCTCGCGGTTACTTTCTTT
clone_size: few; d_call: .; j_call: TRBJ1-4; v_call: TRBV19; cdr3_aa: CASSPSNGGTNEKLFF; cdr3_nt: TGTGCCAGTAGTCCTTCTAATGGAGGGACTAATGAAAAACTGTTTTTT
clone_size: once; d_call: .; j_call: TRBJ1-1; v_call: TRBV21-1; cdr3_aa: CASQDRILLNTEAFF; cdr3_nt: TGTGCCAGCCAGGACAGGATCCTTTTGAACACTGAAGCTTTCTTT
clone_size: .; d_call: .; j_call: TRBJ2-5; v_call: TRBV5-6; cdr3_aa: CASSLGPGETQYF; cdr3_nt: TGTGCCAGCAGCTTGGGGCCGGGAGAGACCCAGTACTTC
clone_size: .; d_call: .; j_call: TRBJ2-7; v_call: TRBV7-9; cdr3_aa: CASTVYGGNDGSYEQYF; cdr3_nt: TGTGCCAGCACTGTCTACGGGGGTAATGATGGCTCCTACGAGCAGTACTTC
clone_size: once; d_call: TRBD1; j_call: TRBJ1-2; v_call: TRBV29-1; cdr3_aa: CSVPQGPGGYTF; cdr3_nt: TGCAGCGTCCCACAGGGGCCAGGAGGCTACACCTTC
clone_size: few; d_call: TRBD1; j_call: TRBJ1-1; v_call: TRBV5-1; cdr3_aa: CASSPVWAGGLNTEAFF; cdr3_nt: TGCGCCAGCAGCCCCGTTTGGGCAGGGGGTTTGAACACTGAAGCTTTCTTT